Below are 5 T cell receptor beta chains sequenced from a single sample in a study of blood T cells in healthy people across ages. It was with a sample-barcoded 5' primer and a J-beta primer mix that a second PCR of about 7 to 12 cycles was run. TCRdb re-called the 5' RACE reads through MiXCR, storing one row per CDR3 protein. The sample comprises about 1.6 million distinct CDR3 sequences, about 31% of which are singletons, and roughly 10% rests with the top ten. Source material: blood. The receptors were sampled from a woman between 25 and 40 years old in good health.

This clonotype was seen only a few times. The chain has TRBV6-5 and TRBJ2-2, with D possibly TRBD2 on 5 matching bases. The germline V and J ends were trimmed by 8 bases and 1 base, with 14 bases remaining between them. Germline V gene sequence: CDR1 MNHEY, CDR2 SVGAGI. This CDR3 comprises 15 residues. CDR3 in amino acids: CASYKARGNTGELFF. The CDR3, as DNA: TGTGCCAGCTATAAGGCCCGGGGGAACACCGGGGAGCTGTTTTTT.

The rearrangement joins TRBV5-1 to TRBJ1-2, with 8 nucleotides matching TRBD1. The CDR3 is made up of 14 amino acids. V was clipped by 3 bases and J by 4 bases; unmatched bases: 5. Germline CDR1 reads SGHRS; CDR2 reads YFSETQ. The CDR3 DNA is TGCGCCAGCAGCTGGTCGGACAGGGCCTATGGCTACACCTTC. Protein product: CASSWSDRAYGYTF.

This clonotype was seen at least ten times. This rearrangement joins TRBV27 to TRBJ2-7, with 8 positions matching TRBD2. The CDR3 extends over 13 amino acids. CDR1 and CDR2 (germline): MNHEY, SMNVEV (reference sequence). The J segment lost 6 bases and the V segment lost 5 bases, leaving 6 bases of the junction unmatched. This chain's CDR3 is CASSPWTSPEQYF. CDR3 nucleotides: TGTGCCAGCAGTCCCTGGACTAGCCCCGAGCAGTACTTC.

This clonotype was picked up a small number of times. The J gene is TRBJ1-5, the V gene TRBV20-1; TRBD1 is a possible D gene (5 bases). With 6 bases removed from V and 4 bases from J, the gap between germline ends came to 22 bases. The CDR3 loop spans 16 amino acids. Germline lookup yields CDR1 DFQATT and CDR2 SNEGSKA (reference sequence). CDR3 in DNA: TGCAGTGCCACTATCGGGGACCATAGCGGTAATCAGCCCCAGCATTTT. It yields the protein CSATIGDHSGNQPQHF.

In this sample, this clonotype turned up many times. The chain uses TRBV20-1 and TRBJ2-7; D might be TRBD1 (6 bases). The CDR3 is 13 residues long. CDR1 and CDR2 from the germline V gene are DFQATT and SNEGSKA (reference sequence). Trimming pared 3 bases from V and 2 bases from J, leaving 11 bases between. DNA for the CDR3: TGCAGTGCTAGTGGGCAGGGGCCCTACGAGCAGTACTTC. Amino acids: CSASGQGPYEQYF.